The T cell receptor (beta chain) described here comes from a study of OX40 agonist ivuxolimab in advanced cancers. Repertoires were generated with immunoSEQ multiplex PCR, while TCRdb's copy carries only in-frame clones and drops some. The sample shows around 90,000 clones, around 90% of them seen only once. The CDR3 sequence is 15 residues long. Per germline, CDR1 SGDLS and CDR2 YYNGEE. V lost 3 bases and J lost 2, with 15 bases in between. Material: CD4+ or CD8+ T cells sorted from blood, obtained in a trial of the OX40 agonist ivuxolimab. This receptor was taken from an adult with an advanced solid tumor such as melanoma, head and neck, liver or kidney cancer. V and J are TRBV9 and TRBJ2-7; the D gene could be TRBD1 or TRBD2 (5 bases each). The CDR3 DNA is TGTGCCAGCAGCGCCCCGGGGCGTGGTGCCTACGAGCAGTACTTC. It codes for CASSAPGRGAYEQYF.